Listed below are T cell receptor beta chains from one sample, sequenced in a study of T cells after posttransplantation cyclophosphamide. Repertoires were generated with immunoSEQ multiplex PCR, while TCRdb's copy carries only in-frame clones and drops some. The repertoire holds approximately 3,500 clones, with about 95% as singletons. Sequencing used naive CD8+ T cells sorted from PBMCs. These receptors were obtained from a woman aged 50 to 60 in good health and a related stem cell transplant donor. Both conserved end residues are part of each CDR3. The D gene is left open where the match is weak. For some rows the clone size is stated as once, few or many, or as a class when expanded; others skip it.

>TRBJ1-2|-|TRBV28|once
CASSFYRSYGYTF
TGTGCCAGCAGTTTCTATAGATCTTATGGCTACACCTTC
>TRBJ2-1|-|TRBV19|-
CASSGDLYNEQFF
TGTGCCAGTAGTGGGGACTTATACAATGAGCAGTTCTTC
>TRBJ2-1|TRBD2|TRBV18|-
CASSPESTSAYNEQFF
TGTGCCAGCTCACCAGAGTCAACTAGCGCCTACAATGAGCAGTTCTTC
>TRBJ2-7|TRBD1|TRBV29-1|-
CSVERDRGGSSYEQYF
TGCAGCGTTGAAAGGGACAGGGGCGGTTCCAGCTACGAGCAGTACTTC
>TRBJ2-5|TRBD1|TRBV6-5|-
CASSLQDRGLMTQYF
TGTGCCAGCAGTTTGCAGGACAGGGGGCTAATGACCCAGTACTTC
>TRBJ1-2|-|TRBV30|-
CACPPWGRKGYTF
TGTGCCTGCCCCCCGTGGGGGCGAAAAGGCTACACCTTC
>TRBJ1-1|-|TRBV13|-
CASSPERGRGGAFF
TGTGCCAGCAGCCCCGAGAGGGGCCGCGGGGGAGCTTTCTTT
>TRBJ1-2|TRBD1|TRBV4-3|-
CASSQGQGGNYGYTF
TGCGCCAGCAGCCAAGGACAGGGTGGAAACTATGGCTACACCTTC
>TRBJ2-3|-|TRBV7-9|-
CASSLRENTDTQYF
TGTGCCAGCAGCTTGAGGGAGAATACAGATACGCAGTATTTT
>TRBJ2-5|-|TRBV9|-
CASSEGLGLGTQYF
TGTGCCAGCAGCGAGGGGCTAGGGTTGGGGACCCAGTACTTC
>TRBJ2-3|TRBD2|TRBV10-2|-
CASSSGTSGRADTQYF
TGCGCCAGCAGTTCCGGGACTAGCGGTAGAGCAGATACGCAGTATTTT
>TRBJ2-1|-|TRBV27|-
CASSLLERPLNEQFF
TGTGCCAGCAGTCTCCTAGAAAGGCCACTCAATGAGCAGTTCTTC
>TRBJ2-2|TRBD2|TRBV13|-
CASSLRTSGIGELFF
TGTGCCAGCAGCTTGAGGACTAGCGGGATCGGGGAGCTGTTTTTT
>TRBJ2-1|-|TRBV27|-
CASSQSDSYNEQFF
TGTGCCAGCAGCCAGTCGGACAGCTACAATGAGCAGTTCTTC
>TRBJ1-2|TRBD1|TRBV30|-
CAWIAGGNGYTF
TGTGCCTGGATAGCAGGGGGCAATGGCTACACCTTC
>TRBJ2-3|TRBD2|TRBV6-1|-
CASSALAGGRVDTQYF
TGTGCCAGCAGTGCTCTAGCGGGAGGGCGGGTAGATACGCAGTATTTT
>TRBJ2-5|-|TRBV7-3|once
CASSFGVQETQYF
TGTGCCAGCAGCTTCGGAGTCCAAGAGACCCAGTACTTC
>TRBJ2-7|TRBD2|TRBV13|-
CASSSGLAAAYEQYF
TGTGCCAGCAGCTCAGGACTAGCGGCAGCCTACGAGCAGTACTTC
>TRBJ1-5|-|TRBV7-9|-
CASSGRGNQPQHF
TGTGCCAGCAGCGGCAGGGGAAATCAGCCCCAGCATTTT
>TRBJ1-2|TRBD1|TRBV2|-
CASKEETGFGYGYTF
TGTGCCAGCAAGGAGGAGACAGGGTTCGGCTATGGCTACACCTTC
>TRBJ2-7|TRBD2|TRBV11-3|-
CASSLGLANEQYF
TGTGCCAGCAGCTTGGGACTAGCGAACGAGCAGTACTTC
>TRBJ2-7|TRBD1|TRBV29-1|-
CSVEGGIGQGAPPEQYF
TGCAGCGTTGAGGGGGGTATCGGACAGGGGGCGCCCCCGGAGCAGTACTTC
>TRBJ2-1|TRBD2|TRBV6-4|-
CASSVLGTSGTNEQFF
TGTGCCAGCAGCGTCTTAGGGACTAGCGGGACCAATGAGCAGTTCTTC
>TRBJ2-2|TRBD2|TRBV19|-
CASTRPPGTTNTGELFF
TGTGCCAGTACCAGACCGCCCGGGACTACCAACACCGGGGAGCTGTTTTTT
>TRBJ2-1|TRBD2|TRBV9|-
CASSDSGRAREQFF
TGTGCCAGCAGCGATAGCGGGAGGGCCCGTGAGCAGTTCTTC
>TRBJ2-5|-|TRBV19|-
CASSIGLTITKETQYF
TGTGCCAGTAGTATCGGGCTGACTATAACCAAAGAGACCCAGTACTTC
>TRBJ2-2|TRBD1|TRBV7-3|-
CASSLTGDWVGGGELFF
TGTGCCAGCAGCCTTACAGGGGATTGGGTTGGCGGCGGGGAGCTGTTTTTT
>TRBJ2-7|TRBD2|TRBV30|-
CAWTLGLRGFNEQYF
TGTGCCTGGACCCTTGGCTTGCGGGGGTTCAACGAGCAGTACTTC
>TRBJ2-1|-|TRBV28|-
CASGGGTQYNEQFF
TGTGCCAGCGGCGGAGGGACTCAATACAATGAGCAGTTCTTC
>TRBJ2-1|TRBD1|TRBV7-8|-
CASSYPGTGVLRANNEQFF
TGTGCCAGCAGCTATCCCGGGACAGGGGTTTTGCGGGCCAACAATGAGCAGTTCTTC
>TRBJ1-3|TRBD1|TRBV5-8|once
CASSFGTIRDRAF
TGTGCCAGCAGCTTCGGGACCATAAGGGACAGGGCATTT
>TRBJ2-1|TRBD2|TRBV28|-
CASRQPGLAGVKVDNEQFF
TGTGCCAGCAGACAACCGGGACTAGCGGGAGTCAAAGTGGACAATGAGCAGTTCTTC
>TRBJ1-4|TRBD1|TRBV9|-
CASSGRDGTGRKKLFF
TGTGCCAGCAGCGGAAGAGACGGGACAGGCCGAAAAAAACTGTTTTTT
>TRBJ1-5|TRBD1|TRBV7-9|-
CASSPWTGDGQPQHF
TGTGCCAGCAGCCCGTGGACAGGGGACGGTCAGCCCCAGCATTTT
>TRBJ1-5|-|TRBV2|-
CASSEYRGSQPQHF
TGTGCCAGCAGTGAGTATCGGGGGTCACAGCCCCAGCATTTT
>TRBJ2-1|TRBD2|TRBV6-5|-
CASGSGRGWNEQFF
TGTGCCAGCGGAAGCGGGAGGGGTTGGAATGAGCAGTTCTTC
>TRBJ2-1|TRBD2|TRBV18|-
CASSLTPSGSQAYNEQFF
TGTGCCAGCTCACTCACTCCTAGCGGGAGTCAAGCCTACAATGAGCAGTTCTTC
>TRBJ2-2|-|TRBV9|-
CASSFPRGANTGELFF
TGTGCCAGCAGCTTCCCTCGCGGGGCGAACACCGGGGAGCTGTTTTTT
>TRBJ1-4|TRBD1|TRBV27|-
CASSRTGTGFEKLFF
TGTGCCAGCAGTAGGACCGGGACAGGTTTCGAAAAACTGTTTTTT
>TRBJ2-3|TRBD2|TRBV7-9|-
CASNLLAGTSGRGGTQYF
TGTGCCAGCAACCTCCTTGCCGGGACTAGCGGGAGAGGTGGTACGCAGTATTTT
>TRBJ1-1|TRBD1|TRBV7-9|-
CATSSTGYLEAFF
TGTGCCACCTCATCGACAGGGTACCTTGAAGCTTTCTTT
>TRBJ2-1|TRBD2|TRBV2|-
CASSETSGNNEQFF
TGTGCCAGCAGTGAGACTAGCGGAAACAATGAGCAGTTCTTC
>TRBJ2-3|TRBD2|TRBV29-1|-
CSVEDTTSDAEDTQYF
TGCAGCGTTGAAGATACGACTAGCGATGCCGAAGATACGCAGTATTTT
>TRBJ1-3|-|TRBV7-2|-
CASSLIGAGNTIYF
TGTGCCAGCAGCTTAATAGGAGCTGGAAACACCATATATTTT
>TRBJ1-5|-|TRBV28|-
CASSFEGVPQHF
TGTGCCAGCAGTTTCGAAGGGGTGCCCCAGCATTTT
>TRBJ2-1|TRBD2|TRBV27|-
CASSQGTSRYNEQFF
TGTGCCAGCAGTCAAGGGACTAGTCGATACAATGAGCAGTTCTTC
>TRBJ1-4|TRBD1|TRBV20-1|-
CSARQGVGLFF
TGCAGTGCCCGTCAGGGGGTTGGGCTGTTTTTT
>TRBJ2-2|-|TRBV5-8|-
CASRTAEEYTGELFF
TGTGCCAGCAGGACGGCTGAGGAATACACCGGGGAGCTGTTTTTT
>TRBJ2-1|TRBD1|TRBV7-9|-
CAVDRAYNEQFF
TGTGCGGTAGACAGGGCTTACAATGAGCAGTTCTTC
>TRBJ2-7|-|TRBV15|-
CATSRVRVGSYEQYF
TGTGCCACCAGCAGAGTCAGGGTGGGTTCCTACGAGCAGTACTTC
>TRBJ1-1|-|TRBV2|few
CASYQGGEAFF
TGTGCCAGTTACCAGGGAGGCGAAGCTTTCTTT
>TRBJ1-1|TRBD1|TRBV28|-
CASSLWAGTGLYPAFF
TGTGCCAGCAGTTTATGGGCCGGGACAGGACTATATCCGGCTTTCTTT